Each of the 27 T cell receptor beta chains below was sequenced from the same sample in a study of blood T cell repertoires in COVID-19. Data came from immunoSEQ multiplex PCR; TCRdb stores just in-frame clones and leaves some out. The data show 310,000 or so clones, 65% to 90% seen once. Sequencing used PBMCs or T cells enriched from blood (not recorded which). The receptors were sampled from a woman under 30 who had recovered from COVID-19.

The chain's CDR3 is CASATSEKLFF. The CDR3 coding sequence is TGTGCCAGCGCCACATCCGAAAAACTGTTTTTT. The J gene is TRBJ1-4, the V gene TRBV3-1 (or the pseudogene TRBV3-2); D call uncertain. CDR1 LGHDT and CDR2 YNNKEL come from the germline V gene (reference sequence). Trimming stripped 8 bases from V and 8 bases from J, with 9 bases between. The CDR3 contains 11 residues.

The chain couples TRBV19 to TRBJ2-3; perhaps TRBD1 as D (7 bases). Germline loops: CDR1 LNHDA, CDR2 SQIVND (reference sequence). This CDR3 is 15 amino acids long. Trimming took off 4 bases at V and 7 bases at J, with 18 bases between the two ends. CDR3 region: CASSTGRGDSNTQYF. CDR3 nucleotides: TGTGCCAGTAGTACCGGCAGGGGGGATTCGAATACGCAGTATTTT.

The rearrangement uses TRBV28 and TRBJ1-5, with a tentative D call TRBD1 (5 bases). From germline, CDR1 is MDHEN and CDR2 SYDVKM. V lost 5 bases to trimming and J lost 0 bases, with 14 bases between them. The CDR3 is made up of 16 amino acids. CDR3 protein: CASSTHPGYSNQPQHF. CDR3 coding DNA: TGTGCCAGCAGTACTCATCCAGGGTATAGCAATCAGCCCCAGCATTTT.

The chain combines TRBV19 with TRBJ1-4; 9 bases align to TRBD1. With 8 bases clipped from V and 7 bases from J, the junction kept 5 bases outside the gene matches. Germline V gene lookup returns CDR1 LNHDA and CDR2 SQIVND (reference sequence). CDR3 size: 13 residues. CDR3 nucleotide sequence: TGTGCCAGTGGGACAGGGCCTATTGAAAAACTGTTTTTT. It translates to CASGTGPIEKLFF. Full variable domain (missing parts from reference TRBV19 and TRBJ1-4): DGGITQSPKYLFRKEGQNVTLSCEQNLNHDAMYWYRQDPGQGLRLIYYSQIVNDFQKGDIAEGYSVSREKKESFPLTVTSAQKNPTAFYLCASGTGPIEKLFFGSGTQLSVL.

The rearrangement uses TRBV10-1 and TRBJ2-7; weak D call: TRBD1 (6 bases). Germline CDR1 WNHNN, CDR2 SYGVQD (reference sequence). CDR3 length: 13 residues. Between the trimmed V and J ends, which lost 5 bases and 0 bases, there was a span of 8 bases. This CDR3 reads CASSSDSSYEQYF. In DNA form, the CDR3 reads TGCGCCAGCAGTTCGGACAGCTCCTACGAGCAGTACTTC.

The chain uses TRBV5-4 and TRBJ2-5; TRBD2 aligns across 13 bases. CDR3 length: 17 amino acids. The ends lost 1 base at V and 1 base at J; junction bases unmatched: 4. Germline loops: CDR1 SGHNT, CDR2 YYREEE (reference sequence). The CDR3 loop reads CASSLRRTSGGQETQYF. CDR3 DNA: TGTGCCAGCAGCTTGCGTCGGACTAGCGGGGGCCAAGAGACCCAGTACTTC.

The J gene is TRBJ1-5, the V gene TRBV4-1; unclear D gene. V dropped 3 bases and J dropped 3 bases, with 6 bases sitting between them. The CDR3 length is 13 residues. Germline-derived CDR1 and CDR2 are MGHRA and YSYEKL. In DNA form, the CDR3 reads TGCGCCAGCAGCCAGGGAGTCAATCAGCCCCAGCATTTT. It translates to CASSQGVNQPQHF.

This clone came up a few times. This sequence joins TRBV7-9 and TRBJ1-5; D not resolved. This CDR3 region has 13 residues. Trimming removed 5 bases from V and 6 bases from J, with 11 bases in between. Germline V gene lookup returns CDR1 SEHNR and CDR2 FQNEAQ (reference sequence). The CDR3 DNA reads TGTGCCAGCAGCCCTTATTCAGGTCAGCCCCAGCATTTT. It translates to CASSPYSGQPQHF.

The gene calls are TRBV11-2 and TRBJ1-2; D call uncertain. The CDR3 covers 15 residues. Trimming shortened V by 2 bases and J by 1 base, and 11 bases separated the two germline ends. Germline CDR1 SGHAT, CDR2 FQNNGV. The CDR3 nucleotides are TGTGCCAGCAGCTTACGGGTTAACCTTAACTATGGCTACACCTTC. Protein: CASSLRVNLNYGYTF.

The chain has TRBV4-1 and TRBJ2-7; D is possibly TRBD1 (6 bases). With 2 bases removed from V and 0 bases from J, the gap between germline ends came to 11 bases. Germline lookup yields CDR1 MGHRA and CDR2 YSYEKL. This CDR3 has 15 amino acids. The CDR3 nucleotides are TGCGCCAGCAGCCAACGACAGGACATCTCCTACGAGCAGTACTTC. Translating it yields CASSQRQDISYEQYF.

At least ten counts were recorded for this clone. The rearrangement joins TRBV28 to TRBJ2-1; 9 nucleotides agree with TRBD1. Germline CDR1 reads MDHEN; CDR2 reads SYDVKM. This CDR3 region has 14 residues. The trim removed 9 bases at V and 8 bases at J, leaving 11 bases unmatched. CDR3 nucleotide sequence: TGTGCCAGTCGACCGGGACAGGGTTACGATGAGCAGTTCTTC. The encoded protein is CASRPGQGYDEQFF. Full variable domain (outside the CDR3, taken from reference TRBV28 and TRBJ2-1): DVKVTQSSRYLVKRTGEKVFLECVQDMDHENMFWYRQDPGLGLRLIYFSYDVKMKEKGDIPEGYSVSREKKERFSLILESASTNQTSMYLCASRPGQGYDEQFFGPGTRLTVL.

This rearrangement joins TRBV19 to TRBJ2-1, with 10 bases that match TRBD2. V shed 3 bases and J 4 bases; nucleotides not matched to a gene: 6. The CDR3 has 16 amino acids. In germline, CDR1 is LNHDA, CDR2 SQIVND (reference sequence). The CDR3 sequence: CASSITLAGVYNEQFF. CDR3 coding DNA: TGTGCCAGTAGTATTACTCTAGCGGGGGTGTACAATGAGCAGTTCTTC. The full variable domain, with the rest looked up from reference TRBV19 and TRBJ2-1, is DGGITQSPKYLFRKEGQNVTLSCEQNLNHDAMYWYRQDPGQGLRLIYYSQIVNDFQKGDIAEGYSVSREKKESFPLTVTSAQKNPTAFYLCASSITLAGVYNEQFFGPGTRLTVL.

The chain couples TRBV7-9 to TRBJ1-1; D perhaps matches TRBD1 (5 bases). Germline CDR1 is SEHNR and CDR2 is FQNEAQ (reference sequence). With 8 bases removed from V and 1 base from J, the gap between germline ends came to 11 bases. The CDR3 has 13 amino acids. CDR3 sequence (DNA): TGTGCCAGCTTCGACGGGGGGAACACTGAAGCTTTCTTT. Residues: CASFDGGNTEAFF.

The CDR3 DNA follows: TGCACCAGCAGCCAAGTAAGAGGGACCACAGGGTCACCGGGGGGGTCACCCCTCCACTTT. Translating gives CTSSQVRGTTGSPGGSPLHF. The chain combines TRBV1 with TRBJ1-6. TRBV1 is termed a pseudogene. The CDR3 contains 20 residues.

The CDR3 reads CASSEPAGAMDTQYF. The CDR3, as DNA: TGTGCCAGCAGTGAACCAGCGGGGGCCATGGATACGCAGTATTTT. The J gene is TRBJ2-3, the V gene TRBV6-4; 8 bases are shared with TRBD2. V lost 3 bases and J lost 6; bases outside the gene matches: 8. Per germline, CDR1 MRHNA and CDR2 SNTAGT. This CDR3 contains 15 residues.

This chain connects TRBV5-5 to TRBJ2-1; the D gene is possibly TRBD1 (6 bases). The V gene lost 4 bases and the J gene lost 3 bases, with 14 bases spanning the gap. In germline, CDR1 is SGHKS, CDR2 YYEKEE (reference sequence). CDR3 length equals 15 residues. The DNA of the CDR3 is TGTGCCAGCAGCCCGATGGAGACAGGCTACAATGAGCAGTTCTTC. The encoded protein is CASSPMETGYNEQFF.

The chain carries TRBV30 and TRBJ1-2; D call uncertain. Per germline, CDR1 GTSNPN and CDR2 SVGIG (reference sequence). V gave up 2 bases and J gave up 7 bases, with 11 bases separating them. This CDR3 is 12 amino acids long. The CDR3 spells CAWSPGEAGYTF. The CDR3 coding sequence is TGTGCCTGGAGTCCCGGGGAGGCTGGCTACACCTTC.

The chain combines TRBV24-1 with TRBJ2-3, with D possibly TRBD1 on 6 matching bases. V was cut by 3 bases and J by 5 bases, with 17 bases left in between. Germline V lookup: CDR1 KGHDR, CDR2 SFDVKD. The CDR3 is made up of 16 amino acids. The CDR3 DNA is TGTGCCACCAGTGATCCTGGACAGCGAGGGATAGATACGCAGTATTTT. Translating it yields CATSDPGQRGIDTQYF.

This clone is a singleton in its sample. The rearrangement links TRBV12-5 to TRBJ2-3; D uncertain. This CDR3 region has 11 residues. CDR1 and CDR2 from the germline V gene are LGHNT and FRNRAP. V was shortened by 5 bases and J by 4 bases, with 4 bases between the two germline ends. The CDR3 reads CASGAADTQYF. DNA of the CDR3: TGTGCTAGTGGTGCGGCAGATACGCAGTATTTT.

The chain joins TRBV5-4 to TRBJ2-3; D uncertain. The CDR3 runs to 13 residues. CDR1 is SGHNT and CDR2 is YYREEE in the germline V gene (reference sequence). V lost 5 bases and J 2 bases, leaving 9 bases between the germline ends. This CDR3 is CASSRLDTDTQYF. The CDR3 bases are TGTGCCAGCAGTAGGCTAGACACAGATACGCAGTATTTT.

Points on this clone: A much larger clone sits a single nucleotide away, making a read error possible. The chain combines TRBV5-4 with TRBJ2-3; TRBD2 matches 9 bases. Germline V CDR1 and CDR2: SGHNT, YYREEE (reference sequence). The CDR3 sequence is 15 residues long. V lost 4 bases to trimming and J lost 0 bases; unmatched junction nucleotides: 3. The CDR3 DNA follows: TGTGCCAGCAGCCCCACTAGCGGGAGCACAGATACGCAGTATTTT. It yields the protein CASSPTSGSTDTQYF.

This sequence joins TRBV7-3 and TRBJ1-1, with 7 bases fitting TRBD1. The CDR3 contains 14 residues. Losses at the gene ends were 5 bases for V and 4 bases for J; bases not matched to a gene: 7. Per the germline V gene, CDR1 is SGHTA and CDR2 is FQGTGA. DNA of the CDR3: TGTGCCAGCAGCAGACAGGGTTGGGGCACTGAAGCTTTCTTT. Encoded protein: CASSRQGWGTEAFF. Filled out from reference TRBV7-3 and TRBJ1-1, the complete variable domain reads GAGVSQTPSNKVTEKGKYVELRCDPISGHTALYWYRQSLGQGPEFLIYFQGTGAADDSGLPNDRFFAVRPEGSVSTLKIQRTERGDSAVYLCASSRQGWGTEAFFGQGTRLTVV.

This sequence joins TRBV28 and TRBJ2-3; D is unresolved. Trimming pared 2 bases from V and 0 bases from J, leaving 18 bases between. Germline CDR1 and CDR2: MDHEN and SYDVKM. The CDR3 runs 18 residues. CDR3 DNA sequence: TGTGCCAGCAGTTTAGGTTTGGCAGACCGACTTAGCACAGATACGCAGTATTTT. Its protein product is CASSLGLADRLSTDTQYF.

The CDR3 loop is CASSQLPGQGGGELFF. DNA for the CDR3: TGTGCCAGCAGCCAATTACCGGGACAGGGTGGTGGGGAACTGTTTTTT. J is TRBJ1-4 and V is TRBV7-6; 9 bases are a match to TRBD1. Germline lookup yields CDR1 SGHVS and CDR2 FNYEAQ. V shed 5 bases and J 12 bases; nucleotides not matched to a gene: 16. This CDR3 has 16 residues.

This clone was picked up one time. The rearrangement links TRBV5-4 to TRBJ2-7; perhaps TRBD2 as D (5 bases). Deletions cut 1 base from V and 6 bases from J, with 17 bases between. Germline assignment: CDR1 SGHNT and CDR2 YYREEE (reference sequence). This CDR3 comprises 15 residues. CDR3 in amino acids: CASSLSRGSKGEQYF. CDR3 bases: TGTGCCAGCAGCTTGAGTCGTGGGAGCAAAGGCGAGCAGTACTTC.

The rearrangement uses TRBV3-1 (or the pseudogene TRBV3-2) and TRBJ1-5; perhaps TRBD1 as D (6 bases). The CDR3 extends over 14 amino acids. Germline V gives CDR1 LGHDT, CDR2 YNNKEL (reference sequence). The V and J ends lost 1 base and 10 bases respectively, with 14 bases between them. This CDR3 is CASSQVVGAGPQHF. The CDR3 DNA sequence: TGTGCCAGCAGCCAAGTGGTGGGGGCTGGTCCCCAGCATTTT.

J is TRBJ1-4 and V is TRBV7-9; D possibly corresponds to TRBD1 (5 bases). The ends were cut back, 6 bases at V and 7 bases at J, with 9 bases in the middle. The CDR3 spans 12 residues. CDR1 and CDR2 from the germline V gene are SEHNR and FQNEAQ (reference sequence). The CDR3 region is CASRGPSEKLFF. The CDR3 bases are TGTGCCAGCAGGGGGCCCAGTGAAAAACTGTTTTTT.